Each of the 9 T cell receptor beta chains below was sequenced from the same sample in a study of blood T cell repertoires in COVID-19. Sequencing was performed with immunoSEQ multiplex PCR; in TCRdb, only in-frame clones are kept and a portion is missing. The profile covers tens of thousands of clones, with more than 60% appearing a single time and around 11% taken by the ten largest. The material sequenced was peripheral blood. The receptors were sampled from a man between 65 and 80 years old with acute or convalescent COVID-19.

The J gene is TRBJ2-7, the V gene TRBV5-1; 8 nucleotides align to TRBD1. Losses at the gene ends were 4 bases for V and 3 bases for J; bases not matched to a gene: 3. The germline CDR1 and CDR2 sequences are SGHRS and YFSETQ. The CDR3 has 13 residues. As DNA, the CDR3 is TGCGCCAGCAGCGGTGGACAGGGCTACGAGCAGTACTTC. Translating it yields CASSGGQGYEQYF.

This rearrangement joins TRBV21-1 to TRBJ1-2; the table's D gene call, TRBD1, was not cross checked with the DNA. TRBV21-1 is listed as a pseudogene. The CDR3 sequence is 16 residues long. In DNA form, the CDR3 reads TGTGCCAGCAGCAAAGCCGGAATCGAAGACAGCTATGGCTACACCTTC. It encodes CASSKAGIEDSYGYTF.

This clone was counted a single time. The V and J genes are TRBV5-1 and TRBJ2-3; 12 bases agree with TRBD1. The germline gives CDR1 SGHRS, CDR2 YFSETQ. With 7 bases clipped from V and 3 bases from J, the junction kept 6 bases outside the gene matches. This CDR3 contains 15 residues. CDR3 sequence reads: CASAGTGGGTDTQYF. CDR3 nucleotides: TGCGCCAGCGCCGGGACAGGGGGCGGAACAGATACGCAGTATTTT.

This clone has more than one count but fewer than ten. This chain uses TRBV5-1 with TRBJ1-2, with TRBD1 matching over 7 bases. Per the germline V gene, CDR1 is SGHRS and CDR2 is YFSETQ. V shed 4 bases, J shed 4 bases, and the junction held 4 bases outside the gene matches. This CDR3 has 13 amino acids. CDR3 amino acids: CASSQTGSYGYTF. CDR3 coding DNA: TGCGCCAGCAGCCAGACAGGGAGCTATGGCTACACCTTC.

In nucleotides, the CDR3 is TGTGCCAGCAGCCAAGATGGCCGCGGGGAGCTGTTTTTT. This sequence encodes CASSQDGRGELFF. J is TRBJ2-2 and V is TRBV3-1 (or the pseudogene TRBV3-2); D is unresolved. There are 13 residues in the CDR3. V gave up 0 bases and J gave up 7 bases, with 6 bases separating them. CDR1 is LGHDT, CDR2 YNNKEL, per germline (reference sequence).

CDR3 protein: CASSQTGGVYQPQHF. CDR3 nucleotide sequence: TGCGCCAGCAGTCAGACAGGGGGCGTTTACCAGCCCCAGCATTTT. The genes are TRBV4-1 and TRBJ1-5; 10 bases are a match to TRBD1. V lost 6 bases, J lost 7 bases, and 9 bases stayed unmatched. Germline V gene lookup returns CDR1 MGHRA and CDR2 YSYEKL. The CDR3 is 15 residues long.

V gene TRBV19 combines with J gene TRBJ1-5; D remains unclear. Per germline, CDR1 LNHDA and CDR2 SQIVND (reference sequence). V lost 1 base to trimming and J lost 3 bases, with 10 bases between them. The CDR3 is made up of 15 amino acids. The DNA of the CDR3 is TGTGCCAGTAGTATAGCCCCCGGTGACAATCAGCCCCAGCATTTT. The encoded protein is CASSIAPGDNQPQHF. Together with reference TRBV19 and TRBJ1-5, the CDR3 gives the full variable domain: DGGITQSPKYLFRKEGQNVTLSCEQNLNHDAMYWYRQDPGQGLRLIYYSQIVNDFQKGDIAEGYSVSREKKESFPLTVTSAQKNPTAFYLCASSIAPGDNQPQHFGDGTRLSIL.

The J gene is TRBJ1-6, the V gene TRBV5-1, with a tentative D call TRBD1 (6 bases). The CDR3 extends over 15 amino acids. V lost 4 bases, J lost 7 bases, and 15 bases lay in between. Germline V gene data show CDR1 as SGHRS and CDR2 as YFSETQ. The CDR3 region is CASSPQTGTNSPLHF. The CDR3 DNA follows: TGCGCCAGCAGCCCCCAGACAGGAACCAATTCACCCCTCCACTTT.

The chain has TRBV21-1 and TRBJ2-7; TRBD1, the table's D call, was not compared with the DNA. TRBV21-1 is given as a pseudogene. There are 15 residues in the CDR3. The CDR3 region is CASSIGSQGTYEQYV. In DNA, the CDR3 is TGTGCCAGCAGCATTGGGTCCCAGGGAACCTACGAGCAGTACGTC.